This TCR beta chain was captured by sequencing in a study of blood T cell repertoires in COVID-19. Individuals aged roughly 18 to 95 years were recruited from fewer than 30 US areas. Cohort assignment relied on participant-reported clinical history. Under the authors' procedure: Amplification from reference gene primers served as the basis for estimated nucleated cell counts. Sequenced by immunoSEQ multiplex PCR; TCRdb stores in-frame clones only, minus some. V, J and clone size derive from that table, while D and trimming were established from the DNA sequence. The sample includes about 140,000 clones, about 80% of them seen just once. This CDR3 is built from 17 residues. The V gene lost 7 bases and the J gene lost 0 bases, with 20 bases spanning the gap. Germline V gene lookup returns CDR1 MDHEN and CDR2 SYDVKM.

This chain links TRBV28 with TRBJ2-3; tentatively, D is TRBD2 (7 bases). Input material: PBMCs or T cells enriched from blood (not recorded which). The clonotype originates from a woman aged 50 to 65 who had recovered from COVID-19. The CDR3, as DNA: TGTGCCAGCACCCTGGGTGGGGCGGGGGCGAGCACAGATACGCAGTATTTT. Its protein product is CASTLGGAGASTDTQYF. Drawing the rest from reference TRBV28 and TRBJ2-3, the complete variable domain is DVKVTQSSRYLVKRTGEKVFLECVQDMDHENMFWYRQDPGLGLRLIYFSYDVKMKEKGDIPEGYSVSREKKERFSLILESASTNQTSMYLCASTLGGAGASTDTQYFGPGTRLTVL.